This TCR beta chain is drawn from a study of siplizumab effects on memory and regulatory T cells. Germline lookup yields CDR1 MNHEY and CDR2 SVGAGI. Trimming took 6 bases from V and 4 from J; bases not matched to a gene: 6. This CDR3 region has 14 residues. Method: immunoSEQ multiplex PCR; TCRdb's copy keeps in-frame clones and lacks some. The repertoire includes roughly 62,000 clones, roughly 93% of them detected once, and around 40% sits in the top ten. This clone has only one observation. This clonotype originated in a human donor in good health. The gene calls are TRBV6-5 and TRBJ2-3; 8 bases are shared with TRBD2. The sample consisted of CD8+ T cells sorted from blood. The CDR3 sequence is CASSAGLVADTQYF. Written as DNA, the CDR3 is TGTGCCAGCAGCGCGGGACTAGTAGCAGATACGCAGTATTTT.